The 14 T cell receptor beta chains below come from one sample, sequenced in a study of neurological immune-mediated disorders. From the 5' RACE reads, TCRdb called clonotypes with MiXCR, one entry per CDR3 protein. The sample shows some 29,000 distinct CDR3 sequences, less than 8.5% of them seen only once. Input material: PBMCs. These receptors were collected from a woman aged 50 to 65 in good health.

This clonotype was detected many times. CDR3 bases: TGTGCCACCAGCAGAGAAAGGGGCCGGGAGACCCAGTACTTC. Its translation: CATSRERGRETQYF. This chain links TRBV15 with TRBJ2-5; TRBD1 is a possible D gene (5 bases). V dropped 0 bases and J dropped 5 bases, with 10 bases sitting between them. This CDR3 is 14 amino acids long. Germline values: CDR1 LNHNV, CDR2 YYDKDF (reference sequence).

This clonotype was counted many times. The CDR3 protein is CASSVKGQGYRQPQHF. CDR3 in DNA: TGTGCCAGCAGTGTAAAGGGACAGGGTTATCGTCAGCCCCAGCATTTT. The J gene is TRBJ1-5, the V gene TRBV27; 9 bases are shared with TRBD1. The V segment lost 5 bases and the J segment 6 bases; nucleotides outside the gene matches: 11. CDR1 is MNHEY, CDR2 SMNVEV, per germline (reference sequence). The CDR3 runs 16 residues.

In its sample, this clonotype was seen many times. The V call is TRBV11-2, the J call TRBJ2-7; maybe TRBD2 (6 bases). The V end was cut by 0 bases, the J end by 9 bases, with 15 bases between. The CDR3 has 14 amino acids. Germline lookup yields CDR1 SGHAT and CDR2 FQNNGV. DNA of the CDR3: TGTGCCAGCAGCTTAGAGGTGGCGGGAATAGGGCAGTACTTC. It encodes CASSLEVAGIGQYF.

This clonotype occurred many times. The chain carries TRBV5-1 and TRBJ2-6, with no clear D. The V gene's germline CDR1 is SGHRS and CDR2 YFSETQ. This CDR3 comprises 15 residues. V was cut by 4 bases and J by 3 bases, with 11 bases left in between. The CDR3 here is CASSQTKSGANVLTF. Written as DNA, the CDR3 is TGCGCCAGCAGCCAAACCAAAAGTGGGGCCAACGTCCTGACTTTC. Using reference TRBV5-1 and TRBJ2-6 for the parts outside the CDR3, the full variable domain is KAGVTQTPRYLIKTRGQQVTLSCSPISGHRSVSWYQQTPGQGLQFLFEYFSETQRNKGNFPGRFSGRQFSNSRSEMNVSTLELGDSALYLCASSQTKSGANVLTFGAGSRLTVL.

This clonotype came up many times. V and J are TRBV20-1 and TRBJ1-6, with 7 bases that match TRBD1. This CDR3 contains 15 residues. The germline gives CDR1 DFQATT, CDR2 SNEGSKA (reference sequence). With V trimmed by 3 bases and J by 1 base, 3 bases remained unmatched. The CDR3 here is CSASRQGSYNSPLHF. CDR3 coding DNA: TGCAGTGCTAGTAGACAGGGATCCTATAATTCACCCCTCCACTTT.

This clonotype was observed at least ten times. The genes are TRBV7-9 and TRBJ2-6, with D uncertain. V was cut by 1 base and J by 0 bases, with 16 bases left in between. Per the germline V gene, CDR1 is SEHNR and CDR2 is FQNEAQ (reference sequence). This CDR3 is 19 amino acids long. This CDR3 reads CASSLGSNLPSSGANVLTF. CDR3 DNA sequence: TGTGCCAGCAGCTTAGGCAGCAACCTACCGAGCTCTGGGGCCAACGTCCTGACTTTC.

The V and J genes are TRBV7-8 and TRBJ1-5; D might be TRBD1 (6 bases). Germline CDR1 is SGHVS and CDR2 is FQNEAQ. The CDR3 is made up of 14 amino acids. Trimming removed 5 bases at V and 7 bases at J, with 15 bases between. The CDR3 is CASSPGPGEQPQHF. In nucleotides, the CDR3 is TGTGCCAGCAGCCCCGGCCCAGGGGAACAGCCCCAGCATTTT.

This clonotype was counted at least ten times. This chain uses TRBV5-1 with TRBJ1-3, with 9 bases matching TRBD1. With V trimmed by 4 bases and J by 4 bases, 9 bases remained unmatched. Germline V CDR1 and CDR2: SGHRS, YFSETQ. The CDR3 is 16 amino acids. CDR3 protein: CASSATRDRVGNTIYF. CDR3 nucleotide sequence: TGCGCCAGCAGCGCGACCCGGGACAGGGTAGGAAACACCATATATTTT.

This clonotype was counted many times. V usage is TRBV20-1 and J usage is TRBJ2-3, with 13 bases aligning to TRBD2. This CDR3 region has 19 residues. Germline V gives CDR1 DFQATT, CDR2 SNEGSKA (reference sequence). The ends lost 5 bases at V and 6 bases at J; junction bases unmatched: 20. Written as DNA, the CDR3 is TGCAGTGCTTGGGGCCGCCCTCCAACTAGCGGGAGGGCGGTGGATACGCAGTATTTT. As protein: CSAWGRPPTSGRAVDTQYF.

The CDR3 nucleotides read TGTGCCAGCACGGACCCTCGGTATTACCATGAGCAGTTCTTC. Protein sequence: CASTDPRYYHEQFF. The rearrangement uses TRBV7-8 and TRBJ2-1, with D hard to call. CDR1 is SGHVS and CDR2 is FQNEAQ in the germline V gene. CDR3 length: 14 amino acids. V lost 7 bases, J lost 8 bases, and 18 bases lay in between.

Ten or more counts support this clonotype. The genes are TRBV5-5 and TRBJ1-2; no reliable D call. The germline V and J ends were trimmed by 0 bases and 4 bases, with 7 bases remaining between them. The CDR3 is 13 residues long. The germline gives CDR1 SGHKS, CDR2 YYEKEE (reference sequence). CDR3 bases: TGTGCCAGCAGCTTGGACAGCACCTATGGCTACACCTTC. Translating gives CASSLDSTYGYTF.

This clonotype appeared many times. The rearrangement links TRBV28 to TRBJ2-7; D unclear. This CDR3 region has 11 residues. The ends were cut back, 5 bases at V and 2 bases at J, with 4 bases in the middle. Per germline, CDR1 MDHEN and CDR2 SYDVKM. The CDR3 spells CASSETYEQYF. DNA for the CDR3: TGTGCCAGCAGTGAGACCTACGAGCAGTACTTC.

This clonotype came up many times. V is TRBV5-1 and J is TRBJ1-6; TRBD1 matches at 8 bases. The J segment lost 5 bases and the V segment lost 4 bases, leaving 2 bases of the junction unmatched. There are 14 residues in the CDR3. Looked up from germline, CDR1 is SGHRS and CDR2 is YFSETQ. The CDR3 sequence: CASSQQGDNSPLHF. The CDR3 nucleotides are TGCGCCAGCAGCCAACAGGGGGATAATTCACCCCTCCACTTT.

This clonotype was seen at least ten times. The chain carries TRBV7-9 and TRBJ2-4; the match to TRBD1 covers 10 bases. J was trimmed by 8 bases and V by 5 bases; bases with no gene match: 6. Germline loops: CDR1 SEHNR, CDR2 FQNEAQ (reference sequence). The CDR3 length is 14 residues. The CDR3: CASSDRDRGYIQYF. The DNA of the CDR3 is TGTGCCAGCAGCGACCGGGACAGGGGTTACATTCAGTACTTC.